Sequencing of this T cell receptor (beta chain) was carried out in a study of graft-versus-host responses after intestinal transplantation. Study background: Recipients underwent multivisceral, liver-intestinal, or isolated intestinal transplants. Recipients were all induced with anti-thymocyte globulin, then given tacrolimus and steroids for 2 to 4 years. Findings and caveats of the study: Maximum circulating GvH clone levels tracked with early post-transplant HvG decreases. Some GvH clones appeared in ileal mucosa or blood before recipient bone marrow.

Sequencing was performed with immunoSEQ multiplex PCR; in TCRdb, only in-frame clones are kept and a portion is missing. The table includes about 130,000 clones, more than 80% detected once. Looked up from germline, CDR1 is MGHRA and CDR2 is YSYEKL. The CDR3 is 14 residues long. The V end was cut by 0 bases, the J end by 2 bases, with 7 bases between. About this clone: As yet, its antigen is unknown.

The receptor was isolated from a human donor who received an intestinal transplant. The starting material was unstimulated CD4+ T cells sorted from spleen or lymph node cells, obtained before intestinal transplant. The chain combines TRBV4-1 with TRBJ2-5; a weak D match, TRBD2 (5 bases). The CDR3 sequence is CASSQERVQETQYF. CDR3 coding DNA: TGCGCCAGCAGCCAAGAGAGGGTGCAAGAGACCCAGTACTTC.